One sample yielded the 25 T cell receptor beta chains listed below, sequenced in a study of cytomegalovirus exposure and HLA in healthy donors. Use of 60 Vbeta and 13 Jbeta primers characterized the PCR. Produced via immunoSEQ multiplex PCR; TCRdb's table is partial and in-frame only. The sample has about 100,000 clones; about three quarters are singletons. Sequencing was performed on PBMCs. The receptors here all came from a man aged 40-49 years in good health and CMV-seropositive.

This sequence joins TRBV15 and TRBJ2-3; 8 bases match TRBD2. The V and J ends lost 3 bases and 4 bases, in that order; junction bases with no gene match: 6. Per germline, CDR1 LNHNV and CDR2 YYDKDF (reference sequence). The CDR3 extends over 15 amino acids. DNA for the CDR3: TGTGCCACCAGCAGGTTACGGGAGGGGGCAGATACGCAGTATTTT. Translated: CATSRLREGADTQYF.

CDR3 sequence reads: CASSFGLAATDTQYF. As DNA, the CDR3 is TGTGCCAGCAGCTTCGGACTAGCGGCCACAGATACGCAGTATTTT. This chain links TRBV11-2 with TRBJ2-3, with 10 nucleotides matching TRBD2. The CDR3 contains 15 residues. The ends lost 3 bases at V and 2 bases at J; junction bases unmatched: 2. Germline CDR1 and CDR2: SGHAT and FQNNGV.

There are a few counts of this clone. The V call is TRBV6-5, the J call TRBJ2-2; 9 bases match TRBD2. From germline, CDR1 is MNHEY and CDR2 SVGAGI. The junction had 4 bases not matched to a gene; V was cut back by 4 bases and J by 1 base. There are 16 residues in the CDR3. The CDR3 DNA reads as TGTGCCAGCAGTTGGACTAGCGAACTGAACACCGGGGAGCTGTTTTTT. Its protein is CASSWTSELNTGELFF.

The chain is built from TRBV4-3 and TRBJ2-2; D remains ambiguous. The germline gives CDR1 LGHNA, CDR2 YSLEER. This CDR3 comprises 16 residues. V shed 0 bases and J shed 0 bases, with 8 bases lying between them. The CDR3 sequence: CASSQDPTANTGELFF. The CDR3 DNA is TGCGCCAGCAGCCAAGATCCTACTGCGAACACCGGGGAGCTGTTTTTT.

The J gene is TRBJ2-7, the V gene TRBV10-3, with 7 bases lining up with TRBD2. Germline lookup yields CDR1 ENHRY and CDR2 SYGVKD. CDR3 size: 14 residues. V was clipped by 10 bases and J by 2 bases; unmatched bases: 11. The CDR3 loop reads CATQAGIFPYEQYF. The CDR3 DNA follows: TGTGCCACGCAAGCGGGAATCTTCCCCTACGAGCAGTACTTC.

The rearrangement joins TRBV5-1 to TRBJ1-2; 11 nucleotides match TRBD1. This CDR3 spans 14 amino acids. V lost 8 bases to trimming and J lost 3 bases; unmatched junction nucleotides: 6. CDR1 and CDR2 from the germline V gene are SGHRS and YFSETQ. The CDR3 protein is CASRTGGSDYGYTF. CDR3 coding DNA: TGCGCCAGTCGGACAGGGGGCAGTGACTATGGCTACACCTTC.

The gene calls are TRBV27 and TRBJ1-2; no reliable D call. V lost 3 bases and J 6 bases, leaving 11 bases between the germline ends. The CDR3 covers 13 residues. Germline lookup yields CDR1 MNHEY and CDR2 SMNVEV (reference sequence). CDR3 in DNA: TGTGCCAGCAGTTTCCGGGGAAAGGATGGCTACACCTTC. Its protein product is CASSFRGKDGYTF.

V and J are TRBV4-1 and TRBJ1-2; 7 bases line up with TRBD1. Germline trimming cut 4 bases from V and 4 bases from J; bases unmatched to any gene: 9. This CDR3 has 15 amino acids. CDR1 and CDR2 from the germline V gene are MGHRA and YSYEKL. This CDR3 is CASSPRDSDFYGYTF. DNA for the CDR3: TGCGCCAGCAGCCCCCGGGACAGCGATTTCTATGGCTACACCTTC.

This chain joins TRBV10-3 and TRBJ2-7; D might be TRBD1 (6 bases). Germline V gene lookup returns CDR1 ENHRY and CDR2 SYGVKD. The CDR3 is 14 residues long. V dropped 4 bases and J dropped 7 bases, with 17 bases sitting between them. CDR3 bases: TGTGCCATCAGTGCTTCCGGGACAACTTCTGAGCAGTACTTC. Translation: CAISASGTTSEQYF.

J is TRBJ2-3 and V is TRBV4-1; 9 bases are shared with TRBD2. This CDR3 region has 17 residues. CDR1 MGHRA and CDR2 YSYEKL come from the germline V gene. Trimming cost V 4 bases and J 4 bases; bases outside gene matches: 12. CDR3 residues: CASSLDFSGGRADTQYF. The CDR3 bases are TGCGCCAGCAGCCTGGACTTTAGCGGGGGTCGGGCAGATACGCAGTATTTT.

V gene TRBV19 combines with J gene TRBJ1-1; 7 nucleotides align to TRBD1. In germline, CDR1 is LNHDA, CDR2 SQIVND (reference sequence). This CDR3 is 13 amino acids long. V shed 6 bases and J 5 bases; nucleotides not matched to a gene: 6. CDR3 sequence reads: CASSGTGETEAFF. CDR3 bases: TGTGCCAGTAGCGGAACAGGGGAAACTGAAGCTTTCTTT.

This sequence joins TRBV2 and TRBJ2-7, with unresolved D. This CDR3 region has 14 residues. Germline V CDR1 and CDR2: SNHLY, FYNNEI. Trimming stripped 2 bases from V and 1 base from J, with 9 bases between. CDR3 in DNA: TGTGCCAGCAGTGAAAACGGTCTGTCCTACGAGCAGTACTTC. Protein: CASSENGLSYEQYF.

This chain links TRBV5-1 with TRBJ2-1; 15 nucleotides line up with TRBD2. Trimming at V came to 3 bases and at J to 6 bases, leaving 10 bases not matched to a gene. Germline CDR1 reads SGHRS; CDR2 reads YFSETQ. This CDR3 spans 18 amino acids. The CDR3, as DNA: TGCGCCAGCAGCTCCTTACCGGGACTAGCGGGAGGAGGCAATGAGCAGTTCTTC. It encodes CASSSLPGLAGGGNEQFF.

The V gene is TRBV5-1, the J gene TRBJ2-1; 11 bases align to TRBD1. This CDR3 contains 15 residues. Germline V lookup: CDR1 SGHRS, CDR2 YFSETQ. J gave up 9 bases and V 3 bases, and 8 bases lay outside the gene matches. The CDR3 coding sequence is TGCGCCAGCAGCTCGGGACAGGGGGTGTCGGGTGAGCAGTTCTTC. This codes for CASSSGQGVSGEQFF.

The CDR3 DNA reads as TGTGCCAGCAGAAACCCGAGACAGAGTACTGGGGCCAACGTCCTGACTTTC. Translating gives CASRNPRQSTGANVLTF. J is TRBJ2-6 and V is TRBV11-2, with D perhaps TRBD1 (5 bases). This CDR3 contains 17 residues. The germline V and J ends were trimmed by 6 bases and 2 bases, with 17 bases remaining between them. Germline lookup yields CDR1 SGHAT and CDR2 FQNNGV.

The chain uses TRBV13 and TRBJ2-2; 7 bases are shared with TRBD2. The CDR3 totals 15 residues. Germline CDR1 PRHDT, CDR2 FYEKMQ (reference sequence). The junction had 11 bases not matched to a gene; V was cut back by 7 bases and J by 6 bases. The CDR3 nucleotides read TGTGCCAGCACCCTGGGGGGGGGATCGTCCGGGGAGCTGTTTTTT. This codes for CASTLGGGSSGELFF.

The chain carries TRBV6-6 and TRBJ2-2, with D possibly TRBD2 on 5 matching bases. V was shortened by 6 bases and J by 5 bases, with 10 bases between the two germline ends. Germline CDR1 MNHNY, CDR2 SVGAGI (reference sequence). The length of the CDR3 is 13 residues. The CDR3 sequence: CASSPRRTGELFF. CDR3 DNA sequence: TGTGCCAGCAGCCCAAGGAGGACCGGGGAGCTGTTTTTT.

In this sample, this clone turned up a few times. The V call is TRBV27, the J call TRBJ2-7; the match to TRBD2 covers 8 bases. CDR3 length equals 15 residues. The germline gives CDR1 MNHEY, CDR2 SMNVEV (reference sequence). The V and J ends lost 2 bases and 4 bases, in that order; junction bases with no gene match: 7. The CDR3 spells CASSLTAGVLYEQYF. Here the CDR3 DNA reads TGTGCCAGCAGTTTAACAGCGGGAGTGTTATACGAGCAGTACTTC.

The CDR3 DNA reads as TGTGCCAGCAGCTCCTGGACTAGCGTAAGCTCCTACAATGAGCAGTTCTTC. This codes for CASSSWTSVSSYNEQFF. The chain is built from TRBV11-2 and TRBJ2-1, with TRBD2 identical over 9 bases. Germline trimming cut 4 bases from V and 0 bases from J; bases unmatched to any gene: 7. Germline V lookup: CDR1 SGHAT, CDR2 FQNNGV. The CDR3 has 17 residues.

A single count supports this clone. This chain uses TRBV11-2 with TRBJ2-7; TRBD2 might be the D (5 bases). Germline CDR1 and CDR2: SGHAT and FQNNGV. Trimming shortened V by 5 bases and J by 3 bases, and 8 bases separated the two germline ends. The CDR3 spans 12 residues. CDR3 bases: TGTGCCAGCAGCAGCGGTCGCTACGAGCAGTACTTC. It is translated as CASSSGRYEQYF.

The chain has TRBV25-1 and TRBJ2-1; TRBD2 matches at 12 bases. CDR3 length: 15 residues. In germline, CDR1 is MGHDK, CDR2 SYGVNS. V was clipped by 8 bases and J by 4 bases; unmatched bases: 6. In DNA, the CDR3 is TGTGCCAGCGACACCGGGACTAGCGGGTACAATGAGCAGTTCTTC. The encoded protein is CASDTGTSGYNEQFF.

J is TRBJ2-3 and V is TRBV2; 13 bases align to TRBD2. Germline trimming cut 6 bases from V and 4 bases from J; bases unmatched to any gene: 10. CDR1 SNHLY and CDR2 FYNNEI come from the germline V gene. The CDR3 length is 17 residues. Here the CDR3 reads CASSKEGLAGSADTQYF. For the CDR3, the DNA is TGTGCCAGCAGCAAGGAGGGACTAGCGGGGAGCGCAGATACGCAGTATTTT.

This rearrangement joins TRBV28 to TRBJ1-1, with D maybe TRBD1 (6 bases). Looked up from germline, CDR1 is MDHEN and CDR2 is SYDVKM. Trimming cost V 6 bases and J 1 base, with 9 bases left between them. This CDR3 contains 13 residues. CDR3 amino acids: CASRKTGNTEAFF. The CDR3 DNA reads as TGTGCCAGCAGAAAGACAGGGAACACTGAAGCTTTCTTT.

The chain couples TRBV28 to TRBJ2-5; weak D call: TRBD1 (7 bases). The length of the CDR3 is 15 residues. With 3 bases removed from V and 2 bases from J, the gap between germline ends came to 13 bases. Germline values: CDR1 MDHEN, CDR2 SYDVKM. CDR3: CASSLGGQSQETQYF. CDR3 bases: TGTGCCAGCAGTTTGGGGGGACAGTCACAAGAGACCCAGTACTTC.

The chain uses TRBV6-5 and TRBJ1-2, with a tentative D call TRBD1 (6 bases). This CDR3 is built from 14 residues. Germline V CDR1 and CDR2: MNHEY, SVGAGI. The V and J ends lost 0 bases and 4 bases respectively, with 9 bases between them. The CDR3, as DNA: TGTGCCAGCAGTTACTCAACAGGGATCTATGGCTACACCTTC. This gives the protein CASSYSTGIYGYTF.